The present TCR beta chain was sequenced within a study of T cell repertoires in cytomegalovirus infection (dated by TCRdb to the late 2010s). For the wider study: Peptide stimulations targeted recently identified HLA-C-restricted CMV epitopes, whose presentation resists viral immunomodulation, together with well-studied HLA-B-restricted epitopes. Donor HLA type was relevant to the analysis, because carriage of CMV infection together with the matching HLA type was indicated by public TCR beta signatures.

From the cysteine up to the phenylalanine, the CDR3 has a length of 16 residues. Only the CDR3 part of the read is kept: 48 bases, read in frame from the first base. V loses 1 base, J loses 0 bases, and the germline ends lie 12 bases apart. The germline V gene encodes CDR1 LNHNV and CDR2 YYDKDF (reference sequence). Overall results and qualifications from the work: The ex vivo response was dominated by HLA-C-restricted CMV-specific TCR beta clonotypes, and the single most frequent clonotype in two of eight donors was supplied by these HLA-C-restricted clonotypes. In both this cohort and an independent roughly 400-donor cohort, the cumulative frequency of public TCR beta family members distinguished carriers of CMV infection plus the relevant HLA type.

Reads for this sample came from an Illumina HiSeq 1500. Using fastp at Q25 and MiXCR, TCRdb reprocessed the public reads and kept productive beta chains. Rows with a matching CDR3 protein are joined into one entry that keeps the most common DNA and genes. This sample has about a million distinct CDR3 sequences in its table, and approximately 31% of those were observed once. The top ten clones comprise about an eighth of the sample. Read against the paper, the sample's treatment or condition label means: in vitro stimulation with specific CMV peptide epitopes to enrich CMV-specific T cells. This clonotype was observed a handful of times. The specificity of this receptor is unknown. No much larger clone is present one base from it, and per-base qualities are unavailable.

This specimen was cultured CD8+ T cells from PBMCs, taken from culture after CMV antigen stimulation. The receptor was isolated from a human donor in good health (CMV status not recorded). Some clones in this sample may be carry-over from other donors' samples. The chain couples TRBV15 to TRBJ1-1, and perhaps TRBD1 as D gene, on 5 matching bases. The CDR3: CATSRVGGAMNTEAFF. The bases read TGTGCCACCAGCAGAGTAGGAGGGGCGATGAACACTGAAGCTTTCTTT.